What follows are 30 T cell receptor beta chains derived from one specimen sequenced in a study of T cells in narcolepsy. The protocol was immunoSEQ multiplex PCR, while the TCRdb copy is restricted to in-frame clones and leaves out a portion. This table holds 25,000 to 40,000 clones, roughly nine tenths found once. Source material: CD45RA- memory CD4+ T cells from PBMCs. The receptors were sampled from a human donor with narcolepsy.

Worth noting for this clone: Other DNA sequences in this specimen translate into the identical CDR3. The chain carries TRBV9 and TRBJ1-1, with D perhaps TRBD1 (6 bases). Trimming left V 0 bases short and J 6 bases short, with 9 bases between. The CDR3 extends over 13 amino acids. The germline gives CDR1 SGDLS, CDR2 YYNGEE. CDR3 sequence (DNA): TGTGCCAGCAGCGTAGGAGGGGGGCCTGAAGCTTTCTTT. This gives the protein CASSVGGGPEAFF.

The CDR3 nucleotides read TGTGCCAGCAGCTACTTGGGTGAGCAGTTCTTC. It codes for CASSYLGEQFF. The chain links TRBV2 to TRBJ2-1; D gene unclear. Trimming left V 6 bases short and J 9 bases short, with 9 bases between. CDR1 and CDR2 from the germline V gene are SNHLY and FYNNEI. The CDR3 consists of 11 residues.

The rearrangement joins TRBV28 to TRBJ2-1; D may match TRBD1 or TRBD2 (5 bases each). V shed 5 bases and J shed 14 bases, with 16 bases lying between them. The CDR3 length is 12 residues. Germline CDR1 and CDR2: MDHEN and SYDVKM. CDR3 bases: TGTGCCAGCAGTCCCGACCGGGGCTCAGAGTTCTTC. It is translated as CASSPDRGSEFF.

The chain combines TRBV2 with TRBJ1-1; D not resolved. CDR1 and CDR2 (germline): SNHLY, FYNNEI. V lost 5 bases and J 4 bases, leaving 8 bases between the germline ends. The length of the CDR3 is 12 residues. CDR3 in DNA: TGTGCCAGCAGTCAAGAGTCCACTGAAGCTTTCTTT. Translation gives CASSQESTEAFF. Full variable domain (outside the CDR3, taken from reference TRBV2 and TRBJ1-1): EPEVTQTPSHQVTQMGQEVILRCVPISNHLYFYWYRQILGQKVEFLVSFYNNEISEKSEIFDDQFSVERPDGSNFTLKIRSTKLEDSAMYFCASSQESTEAFFGQGTRLTVV.

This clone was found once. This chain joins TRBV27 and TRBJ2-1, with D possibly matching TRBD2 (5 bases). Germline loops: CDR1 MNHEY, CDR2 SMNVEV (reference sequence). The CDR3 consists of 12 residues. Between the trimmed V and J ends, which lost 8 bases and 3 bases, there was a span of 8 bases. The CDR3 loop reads CASGRGYNEQFF. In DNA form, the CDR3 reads TGTGCCAGCGGACGGGGCTACAATGAGCAGTTCTTC.

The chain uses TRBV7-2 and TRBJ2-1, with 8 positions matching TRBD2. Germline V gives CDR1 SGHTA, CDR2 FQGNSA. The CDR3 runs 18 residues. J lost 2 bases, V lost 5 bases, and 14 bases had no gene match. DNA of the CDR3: TGTGCCAGCAGCGAGCCTAGCGGGCGTACACTGACCTACAATGAGCAGTTCTTC. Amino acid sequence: CASSEPSGRTLTYNEQFF.

CDR3 loop: CASRELVAYNEQFF. CDR3 sequence (DNA): TGTGCCAGCAGAGAACTAGTAGCCTACAATGAGCAGTTCTTC. This chain links TRBV2 with TRBJ2-1, with a possible D match to TRBD2 (5 bases). From germline, CDR1 is SNHLY and CDR2 FYNNEI. Trimming removed 6 bases at V and 2 bases at J, with 11 bases between. This CDR3 region has 14 residues.

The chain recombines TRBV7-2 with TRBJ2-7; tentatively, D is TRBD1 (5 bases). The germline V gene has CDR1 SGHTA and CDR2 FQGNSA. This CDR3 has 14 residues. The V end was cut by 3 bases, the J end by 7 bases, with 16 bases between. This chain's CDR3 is CASSFDSNTLEQYF. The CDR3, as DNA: TGTGCCAGCAGCTTTGACAGTAATACGTTGGAGCAGTACTTC.

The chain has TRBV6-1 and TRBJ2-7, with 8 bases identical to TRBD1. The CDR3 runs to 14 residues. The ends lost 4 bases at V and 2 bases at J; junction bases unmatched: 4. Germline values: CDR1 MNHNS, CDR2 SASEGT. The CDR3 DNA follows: TGTGCCAGCAGTGCTCAGGGGGCCCCCTACGAGCAGTACTTC. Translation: CASSAQGAPYEQYF.

The CDR3 DNA follows: TGTGCCAGCAGCCCGAGAGGGGCCGGATTAGGAAACACCATATATTTT. Translating it yields CASSPRGAGLGNTIYF. The V gene is TRBV28, the J gene TRBJ1-3, with D possibly being TRBD1 (5 bases). Trimming stripped 6 bases from V and 4 bases from J, with 19 bases between. CDR1 is MDHEN, CDR2 SYDVKM, per germline. The CDR3 extends over 16 amino acids.

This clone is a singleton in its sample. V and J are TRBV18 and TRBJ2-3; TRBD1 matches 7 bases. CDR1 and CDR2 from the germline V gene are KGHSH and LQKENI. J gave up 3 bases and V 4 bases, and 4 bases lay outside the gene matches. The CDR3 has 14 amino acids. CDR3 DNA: TGTGCCAGCTCACTGACAGGGACGACAGATACGCAGTATTTT. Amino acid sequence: CASSLTGTTDTQYF.

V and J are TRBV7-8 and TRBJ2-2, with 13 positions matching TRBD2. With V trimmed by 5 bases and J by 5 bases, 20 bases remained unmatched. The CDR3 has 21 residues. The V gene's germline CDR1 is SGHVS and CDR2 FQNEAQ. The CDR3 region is CASSTTWTSGSSISTTGELFF. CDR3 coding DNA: TGTGCCAGCAGCACCACCTGGACTAGCGGGAGTTCCATAAGCACTACCGGGGAGCTGTTTTTT.

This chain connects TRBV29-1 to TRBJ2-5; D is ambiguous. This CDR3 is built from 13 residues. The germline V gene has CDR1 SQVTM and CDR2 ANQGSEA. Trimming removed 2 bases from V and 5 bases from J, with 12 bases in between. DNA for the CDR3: TGCAGCGTTGAATCAGGCCCCGGGGAGACCCAGTACTTC. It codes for CSVESGPGETQYF.

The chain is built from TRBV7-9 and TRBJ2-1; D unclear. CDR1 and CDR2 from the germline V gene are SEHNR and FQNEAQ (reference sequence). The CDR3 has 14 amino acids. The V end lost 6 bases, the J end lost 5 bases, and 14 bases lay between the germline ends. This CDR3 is CASSIWVPDNEQFF. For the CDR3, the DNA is TGTGCCAGCAGTATCTGGGTGCCTGACAATGAGCAGTTCTTC.

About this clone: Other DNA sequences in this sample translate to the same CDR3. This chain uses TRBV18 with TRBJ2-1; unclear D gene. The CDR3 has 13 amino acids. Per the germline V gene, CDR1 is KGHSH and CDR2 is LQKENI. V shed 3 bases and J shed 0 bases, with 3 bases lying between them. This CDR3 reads CASSPDSYNEQFF. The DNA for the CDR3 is TGTGCCAGCTCACCCGACTCCTACAATGAGCAGTTCTTC.

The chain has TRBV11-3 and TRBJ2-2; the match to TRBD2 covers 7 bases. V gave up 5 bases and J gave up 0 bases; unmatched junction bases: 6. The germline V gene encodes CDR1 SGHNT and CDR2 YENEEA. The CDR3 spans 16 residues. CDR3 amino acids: CASSKFGGANTGELFF. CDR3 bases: TGTGCCAGCAGCAAATTTGGGGGGGCGAACACCGGGGAGCTGTTTTTT.

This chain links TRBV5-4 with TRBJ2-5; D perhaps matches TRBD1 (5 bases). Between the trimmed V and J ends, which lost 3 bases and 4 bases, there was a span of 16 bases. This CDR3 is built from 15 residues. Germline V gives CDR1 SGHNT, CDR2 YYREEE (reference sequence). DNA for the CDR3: TGTGCCAGCAGCTCCGCCTCAGGGTTCGGAGAGACCCAGTACTTC. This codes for CASSSASGFGETQYF.

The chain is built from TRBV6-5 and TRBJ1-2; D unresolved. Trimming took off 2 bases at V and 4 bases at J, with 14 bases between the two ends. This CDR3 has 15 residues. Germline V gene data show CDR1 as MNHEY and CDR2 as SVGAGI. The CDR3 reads CASSYGGFGSYGYTF. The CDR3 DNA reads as TGTGCCAGCAGTTACGGAGGGTTCGGGAGCTATGGCTACACCTTC.

CDR3 amino acids: CASSLNTGELFF. CDR3 bases: TGTGCCAGCAGCCTAAATACCGGGGAGCTGTTTTTT. The chain carries TRBV7-9 and TRBJ2-2; D is unclear. V lost 5 bases, J lost 5 bases, and 6 bases lay in between. CDR3 length: 12 residues. Germline-derived CDR1 and CDR2 are SEHNR and FQNEAQ (reference sequence).

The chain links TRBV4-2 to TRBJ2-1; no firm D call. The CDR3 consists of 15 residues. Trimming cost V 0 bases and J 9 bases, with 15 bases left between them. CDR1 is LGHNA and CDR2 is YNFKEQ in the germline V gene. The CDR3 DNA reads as TGTGCCAGCAGCCAAGAGTTAAGGGCTTTGGGTGAGCAGTTCTTC. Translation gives CASSQELRALGEQFF.

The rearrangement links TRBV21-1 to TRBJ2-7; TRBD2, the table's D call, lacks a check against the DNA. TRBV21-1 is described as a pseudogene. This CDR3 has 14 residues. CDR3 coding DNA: TGTGCCAGCAGCAGAGATTTGAGCACCTACGAGCAGTACTTC. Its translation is CASSRDLSTYEQYF.

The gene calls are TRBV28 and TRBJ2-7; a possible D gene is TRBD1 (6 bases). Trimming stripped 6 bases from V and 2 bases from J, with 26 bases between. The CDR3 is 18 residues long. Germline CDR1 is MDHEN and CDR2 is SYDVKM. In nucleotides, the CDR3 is TGTGCCAGCAGACGAGCCGCGCCAGACAGGTTTTCGACCTACGAGCAGTACTTC. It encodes CASRRAAPDRFSTYEQYF.

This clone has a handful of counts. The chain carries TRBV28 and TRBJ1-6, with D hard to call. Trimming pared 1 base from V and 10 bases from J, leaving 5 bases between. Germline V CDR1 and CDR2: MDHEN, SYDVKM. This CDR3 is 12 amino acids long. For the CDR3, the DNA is TGTGCCAGCAGTTTATTCGGGTCACCCCTCCACTTT. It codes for CASSLFGSPLHF.

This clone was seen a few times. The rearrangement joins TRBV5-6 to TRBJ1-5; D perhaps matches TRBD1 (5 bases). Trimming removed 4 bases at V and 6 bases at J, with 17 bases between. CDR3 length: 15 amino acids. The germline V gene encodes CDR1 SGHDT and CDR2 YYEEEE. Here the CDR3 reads CASSAGTERVQPQHF. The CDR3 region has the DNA TGTGCCAGCAGCGCGGGGACGGAGAGGGTTCAGCCCCAGCATTTT.

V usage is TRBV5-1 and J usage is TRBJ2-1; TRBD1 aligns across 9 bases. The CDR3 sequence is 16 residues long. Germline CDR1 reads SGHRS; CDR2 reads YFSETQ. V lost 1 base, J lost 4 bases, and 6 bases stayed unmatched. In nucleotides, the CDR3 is TGCGCCAGCAGCTTGTCCACAGGGGGCCCATACAATGAGCAGTTCTTC. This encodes CASSLSTGGPYNEQFF.

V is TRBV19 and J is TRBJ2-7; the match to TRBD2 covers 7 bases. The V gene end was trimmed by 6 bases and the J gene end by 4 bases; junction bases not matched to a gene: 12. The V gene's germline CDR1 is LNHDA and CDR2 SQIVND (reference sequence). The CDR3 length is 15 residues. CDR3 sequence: CASRYMASGVYEQYF. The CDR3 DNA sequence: TGTGCCAGTAGATACATGGCTAGCGGAGTATACGAGCAGTACTTC.

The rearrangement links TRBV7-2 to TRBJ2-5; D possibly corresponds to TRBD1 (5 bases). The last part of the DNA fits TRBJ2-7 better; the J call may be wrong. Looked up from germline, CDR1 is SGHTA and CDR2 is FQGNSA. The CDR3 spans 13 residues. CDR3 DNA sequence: TGTGCCAGCAGCTCTAATAGGGGCTACGAGCAGTACTTC. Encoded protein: CASSSNRGYEQYF.

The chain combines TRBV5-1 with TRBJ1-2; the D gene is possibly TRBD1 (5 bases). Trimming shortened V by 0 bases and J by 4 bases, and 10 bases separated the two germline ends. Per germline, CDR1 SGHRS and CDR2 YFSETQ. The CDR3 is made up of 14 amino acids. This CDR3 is CASSLGQTSYGYTF. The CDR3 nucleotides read TGCGCCAGCAGCTTGGGACAGACGAGCTATGGCTACACCTTC.

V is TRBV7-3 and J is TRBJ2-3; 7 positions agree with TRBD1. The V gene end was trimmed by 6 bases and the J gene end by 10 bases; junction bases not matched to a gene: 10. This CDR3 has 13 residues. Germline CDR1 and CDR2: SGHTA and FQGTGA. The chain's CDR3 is CASSPTGKGPQYF. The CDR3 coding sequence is TGTGCCAGCAGTCCGACAGGGAAGGGACCGCAGTATTTT.

For the CDR3, the DNA is TGCGCCAGCAGCCCAGGAGGCTCTAACTCTGGAAACACCATATATTTT. It yields the protein CASSPGGSNSGNTIYF. The chain couples TRBV10-2 to TRBJ1-3; D not certain. Trimming took off 6 bases at V and 0 bases at J, with 15 bases between the two ends. Germline V gene data show CDR1 as WSHSY and CDR2 as SAAADI. The CDR3 extends over 16 amino acids.